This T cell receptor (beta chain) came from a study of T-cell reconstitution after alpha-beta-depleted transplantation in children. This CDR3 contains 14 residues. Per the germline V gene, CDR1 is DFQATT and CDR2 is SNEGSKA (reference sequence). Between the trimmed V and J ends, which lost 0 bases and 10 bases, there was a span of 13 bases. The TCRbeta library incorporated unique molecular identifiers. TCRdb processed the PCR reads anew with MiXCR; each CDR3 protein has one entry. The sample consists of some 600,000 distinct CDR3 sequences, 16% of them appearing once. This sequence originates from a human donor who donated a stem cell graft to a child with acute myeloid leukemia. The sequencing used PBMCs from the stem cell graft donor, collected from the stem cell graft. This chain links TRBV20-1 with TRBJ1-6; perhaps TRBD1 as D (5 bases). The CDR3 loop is CSARDEIKGSPLHF. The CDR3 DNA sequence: TGCAGTGCTAGAGATGAAATCAAGGGGTCACCCCTCCACTTT.